The 4 T cell receptor beta chains in this list originate from one sample, sequenced in a study of response to subunit inactivated influenza vaccine. TCRdb fed the RT-PCR reads into MiXCR, producing one record per CDR3 protein. The sample includes some 550,000 distinct CDR3 sequences, roughly 23% of them seen just once. These data are also associated with another study on T cells expressing NK-cell markers. That source notes: Making the TCR beta cDNA relied on 5'RACE template switching with UMIs.

The sequencing here drew on CD4+ T cells sorted from PBMCs, taken 11 to 12 days after vaccination. The receptors were gathered from a man aged 45 to 65 who received an inactivated influenza vaccine.

The chain carries TRBV10-3 and TRBJ2-7; 11 bases are shared with TRBD2. This CDR3 spans 15 amino acids. Germline lookup yields CDR1 ENHRY and CDR2 SYGVKD. J gave up 0 bases and V 7 bases, and 5 bases lay outside the gene matches. The CDR3 DNA follows: TGTGCCATCACTAGCGGGACTAGCGGCTCCTACGAGCAGTACTTC. It encodes CAITSGTSGSYEQYF.

This clonotype appeared a few times. The chain joins TRBV2 to TRBJ2-1; 8 nucleotides line up with TRBD1. The length of the CDR3 is 13 residues. CDR1 SNHLY and CDR2 FYNNEI come from the germline V gene. The J segment lost 5 bases and the V segment lost 6 bases, leaving 3 bases of the junction unmatched. This chain's CDR3 is CASRATGDNEQFF. The CDR3 nucleotides are TGTGCCAGCAGGGCGACAGGGGACAATGAGCAGTTCTTC. Filled out from reference TRBV2 and TRBJ2-1, the complete variable domain reads EPEVTQTPSHQVTQMGQEVILRCVPISNHLYFYWYRQILGQKVEFLVSFYNNEISEKSEIFDDQFSVERPDGSNFTLKIRSTKLEDSAMYFCASRATGDNEQFFGPGTRLTVL.

The chain employs TRBV5-1 and TRBJ1-4, with D perhaps TRBD1 (6 bases). Germline CDR1 SGHRS, CDR2 YFSETQ. V was pared by 4 bases and J by 5 bases, with 21 bases between. The CDR3 spans 17 residues. The CDR3 bases are TGCGCCAGCAGCCAAGATACAACGGGGGCACTGAATGAAAAACTGTTTTTT. Translation: CASSQDTTGALNEKLFF.

This rearrangement joins TRBV11-2 to TRBJ2-3; D remains ambiguous. Germline CDR1 SGHAT, CDR2 FQNNGV. V was pared by 5 bases and J by 7 bases, with 7 bases between. The CDR3 has 11 amino acids. The CDR3 DNA reads as TGTGCCAGCAGCCAAGCTAATACGCAGTATTTT. Protein sequence: CASSQANTQYF.